A selection of T cell receptor beta chains follows, all from one sample in a study of T cell responses to AZD1222 COVID-19 vaccine. The table came from immunoSEQ multiplex PCR; TCRdb's copy has only in-frame clones and leaves some out. Of some 110,000 clones listed, 82% are singletons. Material: peripheral blood, obtained on day 0 of AZD1222 vaccination. Source of these receptors: an adult in good health. Both conserved end residues are part of each CDR3. D genes are given only for firm matches. The size of a clone is reported for some rows only, either as once, few or many, or as a class for expanded clones.

v_gene	d_gene	abundance	j_gene	CDR3aa	CDR3nt
TRBV19	.	.	TRBJ1-2	CASSISGTPRDYTF	TGTGCCAGTAGTATTTCCGGGACACCGAGGGACTACACCTTC
TRBV14	.	.	TRBJ2-7	CASSQGPEQYF	TGTGCCAGCAGCCAGGGACCGGAGCAGTACTTC
TRBV20-1	.	few	TRBJ1-2	CSAWDYGYTF	TGCAGTGCCTGGGACTATGGCTACACCTTC
TRBV5-1	TRBD1	.	TRBJ2-5	CASSAAGTGVVETQYF	TGCGCCAGCAGCGCTGCCGGGACAGGGGTCGTAGAGACCCAGTACTTC
TRBV29-1	TRBD1	.	TRBJ1-5	CSVNRGVGQPQHF	TGCAGCGTCAACAGGGGAGTAGGTCAGCCCCAGCATTTT
TRBV4-1	TRBD2	.	TRBJ2-7	CASSRVAGTYEQYF	TGCGCCAGCAGTAGGGTAGCGGGGACCTACGAGCAGTACTTC
TRBV23-1	.	.	TRBJ1-5	CASSQGGGWGQPQHF	TGCGCCAGCAGTCAAGGTGGGGGCTGGGGTCAGCCCCAGCATTTT
TRBV18	.	.	TRBJ1-5	CASSPSGTYNQPQHF	TGTGCCAGCTCACCATCAGGAACGTACAATCAGCCCCAGCATTTT
TRBV4-3	TRBD2	.	TRBJ2-3	CASSLEAGDRSTDTQYF	TGCGCCAGCAGCCTTGAAGCGGGGGACCGAAGCACAGATACGCAGTATTTT
TRBV3-1/TRBV3-2	.	.	TRBJ2-1	CASSQLTSDYNEQFF	TGTGCCAGCAGCCAATTAACCAGCGACTACAATGAGCAGTTCTTC
TRBV5-1	.	.	TRBJ1-4	CASSLVQGVGNEKLFF	TGCGCCAGCAGCTTGGTCCAAGGGGTGGGAAATGAAAAACTGTTTTTT
TRBV10-1	.	.	TRBJ2-7	CASGDGSEQYF	TGCGCCAGCGGGGACGGAAGCGAGCAGTACTTC
TRBV5-4	TRBD2	.	TRBJ2-5	CASSLGGTRAETQYF	TGTGCCAGCAGCTTGGGTGGGACTAGGGCCGAGACCCAGTACTTC
TRBV7-9	.	.	TRBJ2-2	CASSPRQANTGELFF	TGTGCCAGCAGCCCCCGACAGGCGAACACCGGGGAGCTGTTTTTT
TRBV7-2	.	.	TRBJ1-5	CASSLESGNQPQHF	TGTGCCAGCAGCTTAGAGAGCGGGAATCAGCCCCAGCATTTT
TRBV12-3/TRBV12-4	.	once	TRBJ1-5	CASSLAQDQPQHF	TGTGCCAGCAGTTTAGCACAGGATCAGCCCCAGCATTTT
TRBV5-4	.	.	TRBJ1-2	CASSTGAASYGYTF	TGTGCCAGCAGCACGGGGGCCGCCTCCTATGGCTACACCTTC
TRBV19	.	.	TRBJ1-2	CATSEGLRGYTF	TGTGCCACCTCTGAGGGGTTACGGGGCTACACCTTC
TRBV11-3	.	.	TRBJ1-1	CASSLGRGNTEAFF	TGTGCCAGCAGCTTGGGCAGGGGAAACACTGAAGCTTTCTTT
TRBV7-9	.	.	TRBJ2-1	CASSSNLDGRINEQFF	TGTGCCAGCAGCTCTAACCTCGACGGACGGATCAATGAGCAGTTCTTC
TRBV11-2	.	once	TRBJ2-3	CASSLAGTDTQYF	TGTGCCAGCAGTTTAGCGGGCACAGATACGCAGTATTTT
TRBV3-1/TRBV3-2	.	.	TRBJ1-6	CASSQDGGNSPLHF	TGTGCCAGCAGCCAAGATGGCGGGAACTCACCCCTCCACTTT
TRBV6-5	.	.	TRBJ1-6	CASRRDSIINSPLHF	TGTGCCAGCAGGCGGGATTCAATAATAAATTCACCCCTCCACTTT
TRBV9	TRBD2	few	TRBJ2-1	CASSVGRGGYNEQFF	TGTGCCAGCAGCGTAGGGCGGGGGGGTTACAATGAGCAGTTCTTC
TRBV7-9	TRBD2	.	TRBJ2-3	CASSRGGAGHTRDTQYF	TGTGCCAGCAGCCGGGGGGGAGCGGGTCATACAAGGGATACGCAGTATTTT
TRBV5-1	.	.	TRBJ1-1	CASSFAEETEAFF	TGCGCCAGCAGCTTCGCCGAGGAGACTGAAGCTTTCTTT
TRBV4-1	.	.	TRBJ2-2	CASSLGQTLTGELFF	TGCGCCAGCAGCCTAGGACAGACCCTCACCGGGGAGCTGTTTTTT
TRBV3-1/TRBV3-2	.	.	TRBJ2-2	CASSQEQDLYTGELFF	TGTGCCAGCAGCCAAGAACAAGACCTATACACCGGGGAGCTGTTTTTT
TRBV5-6	.	.	TRBJ1-5	CASSPGITGPQHF	TGTGCCAGCAGCCCTGGGATCACAGGGCCCCAGCATTTT
TRBV10-3	TRBD1	.	TRBJ1-2	CAIRLDRENYGYTF	TGTGCCATCAGATTGGACAGGGAAAACTATGGCTACACCTTC
TRBV28	TRBD1	once	TRBJ2-4	CASRKGQGRNIQYF	TGTGCCAGCAGGAAAGGACAGGGTCGGAACATTCAGTACTTC
TRBV2	.	once	TRBJ2-1	CASSELTPNEQFF	TGTGCCAGCAGTGAATTAACCCCCAATGAGCAGTTCTTC
TRBV6-6	TRBD1	.	TRBJ1-1	CASIDRVGTEAFF	TGTGCCAGCATAGACAGGGTCGGGACTGAAGCTTTCTTT
TRBV18	TRBD2	.	TRBJ2-7	CASSGLAGGNYEQYF	TGTGCCAGCTCCGGACTAGCGGGGGGTAATTACGAGCAGTACTTC
TRBV7-6	.	.	TRBJ1-6	CASSVANNSPLHF	TGTGCCAGCAGCGTAGCCAATAATTCACCCCTCCACTTT
TRBV9	.	.	TRBJ2-5	CASTRETQYF	TGTGCCAGCACCCGAGAGACCCAGTACTTC
TRBV14	.	.	TRBJ1-4	CASSQIPFEKLFF	TGTGCCAGCAGCCAAATCCCCTTTGAAAAACTGTTTTTT
TRBV18	TRBD2	.	TRBJ2-5	CASSPGISGGQETQYF	TGTGCCAGCTCACCAGGGATTAGCGGGGGCCAAGAGACCCAGTACTTC
TRBV5-8	.	once	TRBJ2-2	CASSLRVFETGELFF	TGTGCCAGCAGCCTCAGGGTGTTTGAGACCGGGGAGCTGTTTTTT
TRBV9	.	.	TRBJ2-2	CASSEGSGELFF	TGTGCCAGCAGCGAGGGGTCCGGGGAGCTGTTTTTT
TRBV7-8	TRBD1	.	TRBJ1-2	CASSLPDRERGWGYGYTF	TGTGCCAGCAGCTTACCAGACAGGGAGCGGGGGTGGGGATATGGCTACACCTTC
TRBV3-1/TRBV3-2	.	.	TRBJ2-1	CASSLGDTAYNEQFF	TGTGCCAGCAGCCTGGGGGACACTGCCTACAATGAGCAGTTCTTC
TRBV7-2	.	.	TRBJ1-5	CASSLDLGGQPQHF	TGTGCCAGCAGCTTAGACCTGGGGGGTCAGCCCCAGCATTTT
TRBV15	.	.	TRBJ1-2	CATNEAPGSNYGYTF	TGTGCCACTAACGAGGCCCCCGGGTCGAACTATGGCTACACCTTC
TRBV10-1	.	.	TRBJ1-1	CASSEVGANTEAFF	TGCGCCAGCAGTGAGGTCGGGGCCAACACTGAAGCTTTCTTT
TRBV9	.	.	TRBJ2-5	CASSVGGEETQYF	TGTGCCAGCAGCGTAGGGGGTGAGGAGACCCAGTACTTC
TRBV5-1	.	once	TRBJ2-2	CASREQATNTGELFF	TGCGCCAGCAGAGAACAGGCGACGAACACCGGGGAGCTGTTTTTT